This T cell receptor (beta chain) was sequenced during a study of T cell clonotyping in hematopoietic cell transplantation. Study findings and constraints: Recipient TCR diversity dropped after transplant; expanded clonotypes rose from day 30 to 180. Graft donor and pretransplant recipient Inverse Simpson Index values predicted broader posttransplant TCR diversity.

The assay was immunoSEQ multiplex PCR, and TCRdb's table has in-frame clones only and misses some. There are some 14,000 clones in the sample; around 98% occur only once, and less than 5% lies in the top ten. Of note for this clone: Its antigen is undetermined.

Samples: about 28 days before transplant, then days 30, 100 and 180 after. The CDR3 has 12 amino acids. Germline lookup yields CDR1 SEHNR and CDR2 FQNEAQ (reference sequence). The V end was cut by 5 bases, the J end by 11 bases, with 15 bases between. The chain is built from TRBV7-9 and TRBJ1-1; no definite D call. The sequence was collected from a female patient aged 50-59 years who had an allogeneic stem cell transplant from an unrelated donor, so T cells may come from the graft donor. Some clones in this sample may be carry-over from other donors' samples. This specimen was peripheral blood mononuclear cells, taken 30 days after allogeneic stem cell transplant. Here the CDR3 reads CASSRRGVGAFF. The CDR3, as DNA: TGTGCCAGCAGCCGCCGGGGAGTCGGGGCTTTCTTT.